The present entry profiles one T cell receptor (beta chain) with its context. One end of the junction does not line up with germline, which may come from a read error. The data stem from a study of control samples from healthy donors and cancer patients. Repertoires were generated with immunoSEQ multiplex PCR, while TCRdb's copy carries only in-frame clones and drops some. The sample has 130,000 or so clones, around 92% seen once. The sample comprised PBMCs. The sequence came from a man over 45 with head and neck cancer.

The CDR3 DNA follows: TGCCTATCTGGACAGGGTAACACCGGGGAGCTGTTTTTT. Translated, it gives CLSGQGNTGELFF. The chain employs TRBV12-3 or TRBV12-4 and TRBJ2-2; 8 nucleotides line up with TRBD1. This CDR3 has 13 residues.